What follows are 29 T cell receptor beta chains derived from one specimen sequenced in a study of PD-1 blockade in classical Hodgkin lymphoma. Clones were read by immunoSEQ multiplex PCR, and TCRdb kept only the in-frame ones, dropping some. The table shows 15,000 to 25,000 clones, with roughly 90% occurring only once. Time point reported: cycle 4 day 1 (C4D1), after 5 to 7 weeks of nivolumab. All trial patients relapsed after autologous stem cell transplantation. PBMCs, once thawed, yielded CD8+ T cells isolated by magnetic negative selection. Sample: CD8+ T cells from blood, taken before the fourth cycle of nivolumab. These receptors all stem from a human donor with classical Hodgkin lymphoma.

The chain carries TRBV7-8 and TRBJ2-1; no firm D call. The CDR3 is 12 amino acids. CDR1 and CDR2 (germline): SGHVS, FQNEAQ. Trimming took 5 bases from V and 12 from J, leaving 14 bases between them. CDR3 sequence reads: CASSVDLAAQFF. DNA of the CDR3: TGTGCCAGCAGCGTAGACTTAGCAGCGCAGTTCTTC. The whole variable domain, filled in from reference TRBV7-8 and TRBJ2-1, reads GAGVSQSPRYKVAKRGQDVALRCDPISGHVSLFWYQQALGQGPEFLTYFQNEAQLDKSGLPSDRFFAERPEGSVSTLKIQRTQQEDSAVYLCASSVDLAAQFFGPGTRLTVL.

The chain joins TRBV28 to TRBJ1-4, with a weak D call TRBD1 (5 bases). The CDR3 totals 16 residues. V was cut by 7 bases and J by 6 bases, with 21 bases left in between. Germline V gene sequence: CDR1 MDHEN, CDR2 SYDVKM. CDR3 region: CASKSVDTLMDEKLFF. In DNA, the CDR3 is TGTGCCAGCAAATCTGTGGACACCTTGATGGATGAAAAACTGTTTTTT.

The rearrangement uses TRBV28 and TRBJ2-1, with D perhaps TRBD1 (6 bases). Trimming pared 6 bases from V and 7 bases from J, leaving 13 bases between. CDR1 MDHEN and CDR2 SYDVKM come from the germline V gene. The length of the CDR3 is 13 residues. The CDR3 is CASSIMGTNEQFF. The CDR3 nucleotides are TGTGCCAGCAGCATTATGGGGACAAATGAGCAGTTCTTC.

This clone came up once. The genes are TRBV5-4 and TRBJ1-6; the D gene is possibly TRBD1 (6 bases). The CDR3 contains 12 residues. From germline, CDR1 is SGHNT and CDR2 YYREEE (reference sequence). V lost 5 bases and J 9 bases, leaving 9 bases between the germline ends. CDR3 sequence: CASSFRGSPLHF. The CDR3 DNA reads as TGTGCCAGCAGTTTCAGGGGTTCACCCCTCCACTTT.

This clone appeared a single time. The genes are TRBV27 and TRBJ2-7, with a tentative D call TRBD2 (6 bases). V lost 2 bases to trimming and J lost 3 bases, with 14 bases between them. The CDR3 spans 15 residues. CDR1 is MNHEY and CDR2 is SMNVEV in the germline V gene (reference sequence). The CDR3 spells CASSLSRLVVYEQYF. In DNA form, the CDR3 reads TGTGCCAGCAGTTTAAGTAGACTAGTGGTCTACGAGCAGTACTTC.

In its sample, this clone was seen a few times. The V gene is TRBV4-1, the J gene TRBJ1-2, with D unclear. The V gene's germline CDR1 is MGHRA and CDR2 YSYEKL. The CDR3 sequence is 13 residues long. The V gene lost 2 bases and the J gene lost 6 bases, with 10 bases spanning the gap. The CDR3 is CASSQRPRDGYTF. As DNA, the CDR3 is TGCGCCAGCAGCCAACGACCTCGCGATGGCTACACCTTC.

The CDR3 sequence is CASVTGTGIPYEQYF. CDR3 coding DNA: TGTGCTAGTGTCACCGGGACAGGTATTCCCTACGAGCAGTACTTC. The V gene is TRBV12-5, the J gene TRBJ2-7, with 8 bases matching TRBD1. Trimming took 7 bases from V and 2 from J; bases not matched to a gene: 10. From germline, CDR1 is LGHNT and CDR2 FRNRAP. The length of the CDR3 is 15 residues.

V gene TRBV6-1 combines with J gene TRBJ1-5; D is undetermined. V lost 2 bases and J lost 1, with 12 bases in between. The CDR3 has 16 amino acids. Germline V gene lookup returns CDR1 MNHNS and CDR2 SASEGT. Written as DNA, the CDR3 is TGTGCCAGCAGTGAATCCCTCCACCGGAGCAATCAGCCCCAGCATTTT. Its protein is CASSESLHRSNQPQHF.

J is TRBJ2-7 and V is TRBV9; no clear D. Trimming removed 4 bases from V and 2 bases from J, with 13 bases in between. Germline values: CDR1 SGDLS, CDR2 YYNGEE. This CDR3 is 14 amino acids long. In DNA form, the CDR3 reads TGTGCCAGCAGCCATCCCGCCGACCCCTACGAGCAGTACTTC. This sequence encodes CASSHPADPYEQYF. The full variable domain, with the rest looked up from reference TRBV9 and TRBJ2-7, is DSGVTQTPKHLITATGQRVTLRCSPRSGDLSVYWYQQSLDQGLQFLIQYYNGEERAKGNILERFSAQQFPDLHSELNLSSLELGDSALYFCASSHPADPYEQYFGPGTRLTVT.

In its sample, this clone was seen once. V and J are TRBV15 and TRBJ1-3; maybe TRBD1 (5 bases). Germline V lookup: CDR1 LNHNV, CDR2 YYDKDF (reference sequence). Trimming shortened V by 3 bases and J by 0 bases, and 9 bases separated the two germline ends. The CDR3 is 15 amino acids. Here the CDR3 DNA reads TGTGCCACCAGCAGCGAGGGACTCTCTGGAAACACCATATATTTT. It codes for CATSSEGLSGNTIYF.

This chain joins TRBV4-1 and TRBJ1-1; no firm D call. Germline CDR1 MGHRA, CDR2 YSYEKL. V was cut by 1 base and J by 1 base, with 7 bases left in between. The length of the CDR3 is 14 residues. Here the CDR3 DNA reads TGCGCCAGCAGCCAAGGGCAGAAGAACACTGAAGCTTTCTTT. Translation: CASSQGQKNTEAFF.

The V call is TRBV27, the J call TRBJ2-7; D is unclear. This CDR3 has 13 residues. Trimming left V 0 bases short and J 5 bases short, with 8 bases between. Germline V gene data show CDR1 as MNHEY and CDR2 as SMNVEV (reference sequence). Here the CDR3 reads CASSLSSPDEQYF. DNA for the CDR3: TGTGCCAGCAGTTTATCATCCCCGGACGAGCAGTACTTC.

The chain links TRBV7-9 to TRBJ2-6; 7 bases agree with TRBD2. Germline assignment: CDR1 SEHNR and CDR2 FQNEAQ (reference sequence). The ends lost 1 base at V and 0 bases at J; junction bases unmatched: 0. The CDR3 is made up of 16 amino acids. CDR3 sequence reads: CASSLGGGSGANVLTF. CDR3 sequence (DNA): TGTGCCAGCAGCTTAGGGGGGGGCTCTGGGGCCAACGTCCTGACTTTC. Full variable domain (rest looked up from reference TRBV7-9 and TRBJ2-6): DTGVSQNPRHKITKRGQNVTFRCDPISEHNRLYWYRQTLGQGPEFLTYFQNEAQLEKSRLLSDRFSAERPKGSFSTLEIQRTEQGDSAMYLCASSLGGGSGANVLTFGAGSRLTVL.

The chain joins TRBV15 to TRBJ2-7, with unresolved D. The CDR3 spans 13 residues. Germline V gene data show CDR1 as LNHNV and CDR2 as YYDKDF (reference sequence). Trimming took off 8 bases at V and 1 base at J, with 12 bases between the two ends. The CDR3 loop reads CATARPDSYEQYF. CDR3 in DNA: TGTGCCACCGCGAGGCCGGATTCCTACGAGCAGTACTTC.

V is TRBV14 and J is TRBJ1-5, with TRBD1 matching 8 bases. The CDR3 runs to 13 residues. V trimming: 6 bases; J trimming: 7 bases; junction bases outside the gene matches: 5. CDR1 and CDR2 from the germline V gene are SGHDN and FVKESK. The CDR3 nucleotides read TGTGCCAGCAGAAGACAGGGGAGGCAGCCCCAGCATTTT. Protein product: CASRRQGRQPQHF.

The chain links TRBV4-2 to TRBJ2-5; the D is unclear. The CDR3 extends over 15 amino acids. Germline V gives CDR1 LGHNA, CDR2 YNFKEQ. The germline V and J ends were trimmed by 1 base and 5 bases, with 14 bases remaining between them. Written as DNA, the CDR3 is TGTGCCAGCAGCCAAGTTAGTTCTCAGTCGGAGACCCAGTACTTC. Translated, it gives CASSQVSSQSETQYF.

The chain uses TRBV25-1 and TRBJ1-1; 9 nucleotides agree with TRBD1. The CDR3 runs to 18 residues. Germline CDR1 is MGHDK and CDR2 is SYGVNS. V lost 4 bases to trimming and J lost 0 bases; unmatched junction nucleotides: 12. The CDR3 here is CASSGDTGTGKMNTEAFF. The CDR3 DNA reads as TGTGCCAGCAGTGGTGACACCGGGACAGGGAAAATGAACACTGAAGCTTTCTTT.

About this clone: Germline is not matched at one junction end, which may reflect a read error. CDR3 sequence: CASSYSTGNPEAFF. DNA for the CDR3: TGTGCCAGCAGTTACTCTACAGGGAACCCTGAAGCTTTCTTT. The V call is TRBV6-5, the J call TRBJ1-1, with D perhaps matching TRBD1 (6 bases). There are 14 residues in the CDR3. Germline-derived CDR1 and CDR2 are MNHEY and SVGAGI.

The J gene is TRBJ2-1, the V gene TRBV27; 9 nucleotides line up with TRBD1. The CDR3 spans 14 residues. V dropped 5 bases and J dropped 2; count of bases not matched to a gene: 1. Per germline, CDR1 MNHEY and CDR2 SMNVEV (reference sequence). DNA of the CDR3: TGTGCCAGCAGTACAGGGGGCCCCTACAATGAGCAGTTCTTC. This sequence encodes CASSTGGPYNEQFF.

The gene calls are TRBV27 and TRBJ2-7; 10 bases agree with TRBD2. The CDR3 extends over 18 amino acids. The germline V gene encodes CDR1 MNHEY and CDR2 SMNVEV (reference sequence). Trimming cost V 6 bases and J 4 bases; bases outside gene matches: 18. The CDR3 spells CASSSDPPKFSGGYEQYF. The CDR3 DNA sequence: TGTGCCAGCAGCTCCGACCCTCCTAAGTTTAGCGGGGGGTACGAGCAGTACTTC.

The chain joins TRBV28 to TRBJ2-1; 9 positions agree with TRBD2. The CDR3 runs 13 residues. V lost 7 bases and J lost 5; bases outside the gene matches: 3. Germline V gives CDR1 MDHEN, CDR2 SYDVKM. The CDR3 DNA follows: TGTGCCAGCACACTAGCGGGTCACAATGAGCAGTTCTTC. This encodes CASTLAGHNEQFF.

This rearrangement joins TRBV9 to TRBJ2-1; 15 bases fit TRBD2. This CDR3 is built from 17 residues. The ends lost 7 bases at V and 6 bases at J; junction bases unmatched: 11. In germline, CDR1 is SGDLS, CDR2 YYNGEE. The CDR3 reads CASGDPRGLAGGNEQFF. The CDR3 coding sequence is TGTGCCAGCGGCGATCCGCGGGGACTAGCGGGGGGCAATGAGCAGTTCTTC.

The sample holds one count of this clone. The chain employs TRBV5-1 and TRBJ2-5; D is possibly TRBD1 (6 bases). This CDR3 comprises 15 residues. Germline CDR1 reads SGHRS; CDR2 reads YFSETQ. V gave up 1 base and J gave up 5 bases, with 15 bases separating them. This chain's CDR3 is CASSLSTGLGETQYF. The CDR3 bases are TGCGCCAGCAGCTTGAGCACAGGGTTAGGGGAGACCCAGTACTTC.

V and J are TRBV7-9 and TRBJ1-4; D remains unclear. Germline assignment: CDR1 SEHNR and CDR2 FQNEAQ (reference sequence). Trimming pared 5 bases from V and 7 bases from J, leaving 8 bases between. This CDR3 comprises 12 residues. CDR3 sequence reads: CASSAEGEKLFF. CDR3 sequence (DNA): TGTGCCAGCAGCGCCGAGGGTGAAAAACTGTTTTTT.

This chain joins TRBV9 and TRBJ2-1; 9 bases align to TRBD2. From germline, CDR1 is SGDLS and CDR2 YYNGEE. With 4 bases clipped from V and 7 bases from J, the junction kept 9 bases outside the gene matches. The CDR3 consists of 15 residues. CDR3 sequence reads: CASSRLAGGDNEQFF. The DNA of the CDR3 is TGTGCCAGCAGCCGCCTGGCGGGAGGGGATAATGAGCAGTTCTTC.

The chain uses TRBV28 and TRBJ2-6; TRBD1 might be the D (7 bases). The CDR3 is 17 residues long. The germline CDR1 and CDR2 sequences are MDHEN and SYDVKM. Deletions cut 2 bases from V and 3 bases from J, with 14 bases between. The CDR3 DNA reads as TGTGCCAGCAGTTTAACCCCCAGGGGGGTTGGGGCCAACGTCCTGACTTTC. It yields the protein CASSLTPRGVGANVLTF.

The chain joins TRBV6-5 to TRBJ2-7; 7 nucleotides match TRBD1. Looked up from germline, CDR1 is MNHEY and CDR2 is SVGAGI. The trim removed 4 bases at V and 3 bases at J, leaving 9 bases unmatched. The CDR3 is 15 residues long. The CDR3 nucleotides read TGTGCCAGCAGTTTCACAGGGGCGACCGACTACGAGCAGTACTTC. Translated: CASSFTGATDYEQYF.

J is TRBJ2-7 and V is TRBV11-2; D not resolved. Germline values: CDR1 SGHAT, CDR2 FQNNGV. The CDR3 has 15 amino acids. Trimming took off 0 bases at V and 2 bases at J, with 11 bases between the two ends. CDR3 sequence (DNA): TGTGCCAGCAGCTTAGAGATGGCAACCACCTACGAGCAGTACTTC. It codes for CASSLEMATTYEQYF.

The V call is TRBV28, the J call TRBJ2-5, with 8 positions matching TRBD2. Germline trimming cut 2 bases from V and 0 bases from J; bases unmatched to any gene: 5. This CDR3 has 16 amino acids. Per the germline V gene, CDR1 is MDHEN and CDR2 is SYDVKM. CDR3 region: CASSLGLGLDQETQYF. CDR3 nucleotide sequence: TGTGCCAGCAGTTTAGGGTTGGGACTAGACCAAGAGACCCAGTACTTC.